These 18 T cell receptor beta chains share one sample of origin, sequenced in a study of sequential checkpoint blockade in melanoma. Libraries were prepared by immunoSEQ multiplex PCR; TCRdb keeps only in-frame clonotypes and omits some of them. The sample lists 30,000 to 35,000 clones, more than 65% occurring once. As to treatment: randomized to nivolumab then ipilimumab (arm A) or the reverse (arm B). This specimen was CD8+ T cells sorted from blood (inferred from file names), taken from a patient given nivolumab and ipilimumab in sequence. The source is a human donor with melanoma.

The chain joins TRBV4-1 to TRBJ2-1, with 7 nucleotides matching TRBD1. Per the germline V gene, CDR1 is MGHRA and CDR2 is YSYEKL. Unmatched junction bases numbered 6, after V lost 4 bases and J lost 3 bases. The CDR3 loop spans 15 amino acids. CDR3 DNA sequence: TGCGCCAGCAGCCGAGGGACAGCTGGCTACAATGAGCAGTTCTTC. Translating it yields CASSRGTAGYNEQFF.

The V call is TRBV2, the J call TRBJ2-1; D unclear. Per the germline V gene, CDR1 is SNHLY and CDR2 is FYNNEI. The CDR3 spans 15 residues. V dropped 3 bases and J dropped 4 bases, with 13 bases sitting between them. The CDR3 region is CASSDLEYLYNEQFF. DNA for the CDR3: TGTGCCAGCAGTGACCTAGAGTACCTTTACAATGAGCAGTTCTTC.

This sequence joins TRBV4-3 and TRBJ2-1; the match to TRBD2 covers 8 bases. Germline V gene data show CDR1 as LGHNA and CDR2 as YSLEER. V trimming: 3 bases; J trimming: 0 bases; junction bases outside the gene matches: 7. This CDR3 spans 17 amino acids. The CDR3 nucleotides are TGCGCCAGCAGCCAGTTGACGGGAGGGGGCTCCTACAATGAGCAGTTCTTC. Protein: CASSQLTGGGSYNEQFF.

In this sample, this clone turned up once. The gene calls are TRBV4-1 and TRBJ1-3; D remains ambiguous. Trimming took 7 bases from V and 0 from J, leaving 13 bases between them. CDR1 is MGHRA, CDR2 YSYEKL, per germline. CDR3 length equals 15 residues. The CDR3 protein is CASKPTGSSGNTIYF. CDR3 nucleotide sequence: TGCGCCAGCAAACCGACGGGGAGCTCTGGAAACACCATATATTTT.

V gene TRBV7-2 combines with J gene TRBJ1-2; D gene unclear. Germline V gene data show CDR1 as SGHTA and CDR2 as FQGNSA. This CDR3 spans 12 amino acids. V lost 5 bases to trimming and J lost 4 bases, with 8 bases between them. The CDR3 coding sequence is TGTGCCAGCAGCGCTAAGATCTATGGCTACACCTTC. It yields the protein CASSAKIYGYTF.

This clone came up a few times. The same CDR3 arises from other DNA sequences in this sample as well. The chain carries TRBV10-3 and TRBJ2-1; 14 bases match TRBD2. Germline assignment: CDR1 ENHRY and CDR2 SYGVKD. This CDR3 has 16 amino acids. V lost 6 bases, J lost 0 bases, and 1 base stayed unmatched. CDR3 DNA: TGTGCCATCAGAGGGACTAGCGGGGGCTCCTACAATGAGCAGTTCTTC. As protein: CAIRGTSGGSYNEQFF.

The J gene is TRBJ2-2, the V gene TRBV27, with 7 bases fitting TRBD2. Trimming at V came to 4 bases and at J to 5 bases, leaving 10 bases not matched to a gene. Germline V gene lookup returns CDR1 MNHEY and CDR2 SMNVEV (reference sequence). This CDR3 region has 16 residues. The CDR3: CASSSPAGERTGELFF. As DNA, the CDR3 is TGTGCCAGCAGTTCCCCCGCGGGAGAGCGGACCGGGGAGCTGTTTTTT.

J is TRBJ2-3 and V is TRBV7-9; no reliable D call. V dropped 5 bases and J dropped 2 bases, with 2 bases sitting between them. This CDR3 has 11 residues. Germline V gene lookup returns CDR1 SEHNR and CDR2 FQNEAQ (reference sequence). The CDR3 DNA sequence: TGTGCCAGCAGCCTCACAGATACGCAGTATTTT. This encodes CASSLTDTQYF.

The genes are TRBV27 and TRBJ2-1; TRBD1 aligns across 9 bases. The CDR3 is 16 amino acids. Trimming at V came to 8 bases and at J to 6 bases, leaving 14 bases not matched to a gene. Germline loops: CDR1 MNHEY, CDR2 SMNVEV (reference sequence). CDR3 residues: CASSGGPGQGSNEQFF. Written as DNA, the CDR3 is TGTGCCAGCTCAGGAGGGCCGGGACAGGGTTCCAATGAGCAGTTCTTC.

The V gene is TRBV13, the J gene TRBJ2-3; 10 bases line up with TRBD1. This CDR3 is 15 amino acids long. The germline CDR1 and CDR2 sequences are PRHDT and FYEKMQ (reference sequence). With 5 bases clipped from V and 1 base from J, the junction kept 3 bases outside the gene matches. CDR3 nucleotides: TGTGCCAGCAGCAAGACAGGGGGCGGCACAGATACGCAGTATTTT. Amino acid sequence: CASSKTGGGTDTQYF.

This clone has more than one count but fewer than ten. Other DNA variants within this sample encode the same CDR3. This chain uses TRBV27 with TRBJ1-2; possibly TRBD1 for D (6 bases). This CDR3 has 14 residues. The V gene's germline CDR1 is MNHEY and CDR2 SMNVEV (reference sequence). Trimming left V 5 bases short and J 8 bases short, with 18 bases between. In DNA, the CDR3 is TGTGCCAGCAGTCCACAGGGTGGTAGCTCAGGCTACACCTTC. Translated: CASSPQGGSSGYTF.

This chain uses TRBV16 with TRBJ2-1; 10 bases fit TRBD2. V shed 4 bases and J 2 bases; nucleotides not matched to a gene: 8. Germline values: CDR1 KGHSY, CDR2 FQNENV. This CDR3 is 17 amino acids long. CDR3 nucleotide sequence: TGTGCCAGCAGCCCCCTTACGAGCGGGAGGGCCTACAATGAGCAGTTCTTC. Protein product: CASSPLTSGRAYNEQFF. Combining the CDR3 with reference TRBV16 and TRBJ2-1 gives the whole variable domain GEEVAQTPKHLVRGEGQKAKLYCAPIKGHSYVFWYQQVLKNEFKFLISFQNENVFDETGMPKERFSAKCLPNSPCSLEIQATKLEDSAVYFCASSPLTSGRAYNEQFFGPGTRLTVL.

This chain uses TRBV4-3 with TRBJ1-5; D ambiguous. CDR1 and CDR2 (germline): LGHNA, YSLEER. The CDR3 sequence is 16 residues long. Trimming left V 0 bases short and J 0 bases short, with 9 bases between. The CDR3 here is CASSQEPYYSNQPQHF. CDR3 sequence (DNA): TGCGCCAGCAGCCAAGAGCCCTATTATAGCAATCAGCCCCAGCATTTT.

This sequence joins TRBV9 and TRBJ2-1, with D possibly matching TRBD2 (5 bases). The CDR3 has 15 residues. V lost 4 bases and J 7 bases, leaving 18 bases between the germline ends. Germline V CDR1 and CDR2: SGDLS, YYNGEE. The CDR3 nucleotides read TGTGCCAGCAGCCCAGCGGCGGAAAGAGGGAATGAGCAGTTCTTC. Amino acid sequence: CASSPAAERGNEQFF. The complete variable domain, with remaining parts taken from reference TRBV9 and TRBJ2-1, reads DSGVTQTPKHLITATGQRVTLRCSPRSGDLSVYWYQQSLDQGLQFLIQYYNGEERAKGNILERFSAQQFPDLHSELNLSSLELGDSALYFCASSPAAERGNEQFFGPGTRLTVL.

This clone has just a few counts. The chain recombines TRBV6-1 with TRBJ1-1; the D gene is possibly TRBD1 (6 bases). This CDR3 is 14 amino acids long. Germline V CDR1 and CDR2: MNHNS, SASEGT. Deletions cut 7 bases from V and 6 bases from J, with 18 bases between. CDR3 in amino acids: CASNQGRGLAEAFF. CDR3 nucleotide sequence: TGTGCCAGCAACCAGGGGAGGGGTTTGGCTGAAGCTTTCTTT.

For the CDR3, the DNA is TGTGCCAGCAGCCCCCTGGGGGAGGGGGGCACAGATACGCAGTATTTT. It yields the protein CASSPLGEGGTDTQYF. The rearrangement links TRBV13 to TRBJ2-3, with a weak D call TRBD2 (7 bases). The germline V gene has CDR1 PRHDT and CDR2 FYEKMQ (reference sequence). V lost 5 bases to trimming and J lost 1 base, with 16 bases between them. The CDR3 is 16 amino acids.

The V gene is TRBV7-8, the J gene TRBJ2-2; D remains ambiguous. The CDR3 totals 15 residues. The germline V and J ends were trimmed by 3 bases and 5 bases, with 13 bases remaining between them. Germline V gene lookup returns CDR1 SGHVS and CDR2 FQNEAQ. CDR3 DNA: TGTGCCAGCAGCTTGACCCTCGGGTTGACCGGGGAGCTGTTTTTT. This codes for CASSLTLGLTGELFF.

The J gene is TRBJ2-1, the V gene TRBV28; tentatively, D is TRBD1 (6 bases). CDR3 size: 14 residues. The V end lost 7 bases, the J end lost 4 bases, and 14 bases lay between the germline ends. In germline, CDR1 is MDHEN, CDR2 SYDVKM. The CDR3 loop reads CASTWTENYNEQFF. The DNA for the CDR3 is TGTGCCAGCACTTGGACAGAGAATTACAATGAGCAGTTCTTC.